These 17 T cell receptor beta chains originate from one sample sequenced in a study of CD8 T cells in Susac syndrome. Random hexamers were used to reverse transcribe an amount of roughly 0.5 to 1 ug RNA. TCRdb analysed the immunoSEQ multiplex PCR reads with MiXCR anew, one entry per CDR3 protein. The table shows 95,000 to 150,000 distinct CDR3 sequences, with 90% to 95% occurring only once. Sequencing was performed on CD8+ T cells from PBMCs. These receptors all stem from a human donor with Susac syndrome.

V gene TRBV4-2 combines with J gene TRBJ2-4; TRBD2 aligns across 9 bases. Germline V gene lookup returns CDR1 LGHNA and CDR2 YNFKEQ. The CDR3 runs 16 residues. The ends lost 4 bases at V and 6 bases at J; junction bases unmatched: 10. CDR3: CASSPAGGRGGNIQYF. CDR3 DNA: TGTGCCAGCAGCCCCGCCGGCGGGCGGGGGGGAAACATTCAGTACTTC.

The chain has TRBV6-1 and TRBJ2-2; possible D gene TRBD1, 6 bases. The CDR3 is 15 amino acids. The V end lost 6 bases, the J end lost 3 bases, and 14 bases lay between the germline ends. Germline CDR1 reads MNHNS; CDR2 reads SASEGT. CDR3 nucleotides: TGTGCCAGCAGACCCACCAACAGGGACACCGGGGAGCTGTTTTTT. Protein sequence: CASRPTNRDTGELFF.

In its sample, this clonotype was seen once. The gene calls are TRBV6-4 and TRBJ2-3, with TRBD2 identical over 9 bases. The CDR3 covers 15 residues. CDR1 MRHNA and CDR2 SNTAGT come from the germline V gene. The J segment lost 4 bases and the V segment lost 0 bases, leaving 2 bases of the junction unmatched. The CDR3 sequence: CASSDSSGGADTQYF. CDR3 sequence (DNA): TGTGCCAGCAGTGACTCTAGCGGGGGTGCAGATACGCAGTATTTT.

The chain is built from TRBV7-9 and TRBJ2-7; TRBD1 matches at 11 bases. Per germline, CDR1 SEHNR and CDR2 FQNEAQ (reference sequence). The junction had 7 bases not matched to a gene; V was cut back by 5 bases and J by 7 bases. CDR3 length equals 14 residues. For the CDR3, the DNA is TGTGCCAGCAGCGACAAAGGGACAGGGGGAGAGCAGTACTTC. It is translated as CASSDKGTGGEQYF.

This chain joins TRBV12-3 or TRBV12-4 and TRBJ1-2; D is undetermined. With 3 bases removed from V and 4 bases from J, the gap between germline ends came to 9 bases. This CDR3 contains 13 residues. The CDR3 DNA reads as TGTGCCAGCAGTTTCGGCCAGACCTATGGCTACACCTTC. This translates into CASSFGQTYGYTF.

The chain combines TRBV29-1 with TRBJ2-7; D might be TRBD1 (5 bases). The CDR3 sequence is 14 residues long. Germline V gives CDR1 SQVTM, CDR2 ANQGSEA. Trimming removed 5 bases from V and 3 bases from J, with 17 bases in between. The CDR3 sequence is CSVYTSGHNYEQYF. The CDR3, as DNA: TGCAGCGTTTATACCTCAGGGCACAACTACGAGCAGTACTTC.

This chain uses TRBV6-6 with TRBJ2-7, with 11 bases matching TRBD1. The CDR3 has 14 residues. CDR1 MNHNY and CDR2 SVGAGI come from the germline V gene (reference sequence). Trimming at V came to 4 bases and at J to 3 bases, leaving 2 bases not matched to a gene. The CDR3 loop is CASSWGQGDYEQYF. Written as DNA, the CDR3 is TGTGCCAGCAGTTGGGGACAGGGGGACTACGAGCAGTACTTC.

V and J are TRBV24-1 and TRBJ2-5; a possible D gene is TRBD2 (5 bases). The V gene's germline CDR1 is KGHDR and CDR2 SFDVKD. The CDR3 runs to 12 residues. Trimming took 4 bases from V and 5 from J, leaving 7 bases between them. CDR3 DNA sequence: TGTGCCACCAGTGACGGGATGGAGACCCAGTACTTC. Translating gives CATSDGMETQYF.

This rearrangement joins TRBV4-1 to TRBJ2-7; D may be TRBD1 or TRBD2 (5 bases each). Germline V gives CDR1 MGHRA, CDR2 YSYEKL. The CDR3 loop spans 14 amino acids. Trimming shortened V by 0 bases and J by 2 bases, and 8 bases separated the two germline ends. This chain's CDR3 is CASSQDGAAYEQYF. CDR3 nucleotides: TGCGCCAGCAGCCAAGACGGGGCCGCCTACGAGCAGTACTTC.

Remarks on this clonotype: One end of the junction varies from germline; a read error may be responsible. The rearrangement uses TRBV4-1 and TRBJ2-7; D possibly uses TRBD1 or TRBD2 (5 bases each). In germline, CDR1 is MGHRA, CDR2 YSYEKL. This CDR3 has 14 amino acids. The CDR3 nucleotides are TGCGCCAGCAGCCCTTCCGGGACGGCCTACGGGCAGTACTTC. This encodes CASSPSGTAYGQYF.

This chain joins TRBV4-1 and TRBJ1-5; TRBD1 might be the D (6 bases). The germline V gene encodes CDR1 MGHRA and CDR2 YSYEKL. The CDR3 contains 14 residues. V lost 1 base, J lost 6 bases, and 10 bases lay in between. CDR3 sequence: CASSQVLGAQPQHF. DNA for the CDR3: TGCGCCAGCAGCCAAGTATTGGGGGCTCAGCCCCAGCATTTT.

This chain joins TRBV10-3 and TRBJ2-7; D is perhaps TRBD2 (5 bases). The germline V gene has CDR1 ENHRY and CDR2 SYGVKD. V was pared by 5 bases and J by 3 bases, with 23 bases between. There are 17 residues in the CDR3. The CDR3 sequence: CAISPADSERSLYEQYF. DNA of the CDR3: TGTGCCATCAGTCCAGCGGACTCAGAAAGGAGCCTCTACGAGCAGTACTTC.

This chain connects TRBV29-1 to TRBJ1-1; the D gene is possibly TRBD1 (6 bases). The CDR3 runs to 13 residues. The germline V gene encodes CDR1 SQVTM and CDR2 ANQGSEA. The V gene lost 5 bases and the J gene lost 5 bases, with 15 bases spanning the gap. This CDR3 is CSVRTGSGTEAFF. The CDR3 DNA follows: TGCAGCGTTCGTACAGGGAGTGGAACTGAAGCTTTCTTT.

The chain is built from TRBV7-9 and TRBJ1-1; 7 bases map to TRBD1. J lost 0 bases, V lost 5 bases, and 9 bases had no gene match. The germline gives CDR1 SEHNR, CDR2 FQNEAQ (reference sequence). The CDR3 sequence is 16 residues long. The CDR3 coding sequence is TGTGCCAGCAGCCCCCAGGGGGGGTCCCTGAACACTGAAGCTTTCTTT. It is translated as CASSPQGGSLNTEAFF.

This clonotype has a single count. The chain combines TRBV9 with TRBJ2-7; maybe TRBD1 (6 bases). Germline assignment: CDR1 SGDLS and CDR2 YYNGEE. V was shortened by 4 bases and J by 5 bases, with 16 bases between the two germline ends. The CDR3 covers 14 residues. CDR3 sequence reads: CASSSSGVGDEQYF. DNA for the CDR3: TGTGCCAGCAGCTCCTCAGGGGTAGGCGACGAGCAGTACTTC.

The chain has TRBV9 and TRBJ2-1; D ambiguous. The V end lost 3 bases, the J end lost 1 base, and 8 bases lay between the germline ends. Germline V CDR1 and CDR2: SGDLS, YYNGEE. The CDR3 has 14 amino acids. CDR3 sequence: CASSAVISYNEQFF. CDR3 coding DNA: TGTGCCAGCAGCGCCGTTATATCCTACAATGAGCAGTTCTTC.

This chain uses TRBV29-1 with TRBJ1-1; maybe TRBD1 (5 bases). The germline V gene has CDR1 SQVTM and CDR2 ANQGSEA. The CDR3 covers 12 residues. The germline V and J ends were trimmed by 6 bases and 8 bases, with 16 bases remaining between them. CDR3 amino acids: CSVPGGTAEAFF. The CDR3 region has the DNA TGCAGCGTACCGGGTGGGACGGCCGAAGCTTTCTTT.